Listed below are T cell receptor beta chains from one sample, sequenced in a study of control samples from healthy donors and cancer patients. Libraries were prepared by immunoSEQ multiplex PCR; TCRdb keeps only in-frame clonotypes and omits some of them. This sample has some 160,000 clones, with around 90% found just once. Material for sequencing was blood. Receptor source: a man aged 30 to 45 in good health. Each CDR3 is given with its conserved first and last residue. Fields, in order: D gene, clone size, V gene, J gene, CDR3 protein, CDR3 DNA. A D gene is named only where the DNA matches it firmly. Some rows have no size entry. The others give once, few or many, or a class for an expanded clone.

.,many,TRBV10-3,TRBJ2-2,CAISESRGQTGELFF,TGTGCCATCAGTGAGTCACGGGGTCAAACCGGGGAGCTGTTTTTT
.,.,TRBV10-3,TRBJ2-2,CAISEPRAAGELFF,TGTGCCATCAGTGAGCCACGCGCTGCCGGGGAGCTGTTTTTT
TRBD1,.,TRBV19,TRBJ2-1,CASQRGPGQQNYNEQFF,TGTGCCTCCCAAAGGGGACCGGGACAGCAAAACTACAATGAGCAGTTCTTC
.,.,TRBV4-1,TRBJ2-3,CASSQGPTSTDTQYF,TGCGCCAGCAGCCAAGGGCCAACTAGCACAGATACGCAGTATTTT
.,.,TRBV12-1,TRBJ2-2,CASGRLGELFF,TGTGCCAGCGGGCGACTCGGGGAGCTGTTTTTT
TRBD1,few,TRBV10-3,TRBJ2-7,CATTGTGSSYEQYF,TGTGCCACGACCGGGACAGGGAGTTCCTACGAGCAGTACTTC
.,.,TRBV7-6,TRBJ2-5,CASSLEWGQETQYF,TGTGCCAGCAGCTTAGAGTGGGGACAAGAGACCCAGTACTTC
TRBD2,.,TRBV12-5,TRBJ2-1,CASGFSAGLGYNEQFF,TGTGCTAGTGGTTTCTCAGCGGGACTAGGATACAATGAGCAGTTCTTC
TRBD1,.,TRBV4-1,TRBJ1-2,CARQGTRDRWDYGYTF,TGCGCTAGACAAGGAACCCGGGACAGGTGGGACTATGGCTACACCTTC
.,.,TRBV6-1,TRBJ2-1,CASSERRGHEQFF,TGTGCCAGCAGTGAGCGCAGGGGTCATGAGCAGTTCTTC
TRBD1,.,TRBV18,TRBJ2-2,CASSPRTGGNTGELFF,TGTGCCAGCTCACCTAGGACAGGGGGGAACACCGGGGAGCTGTTTTTT
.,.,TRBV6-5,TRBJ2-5,CASKEGWKETQYF,TGTGCCAGCAAGGAGGGGTGGAAAGAGACCCAGTACTTC
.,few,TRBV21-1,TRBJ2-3,CASRYSGTGSTDTQYF,TGTGCCAGCAGATACTCCGGGACAGGTAGCACAGATACGCAGTATTTT
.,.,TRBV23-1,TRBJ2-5,CASSQARDPPQYF,TGCGCCAGCAGTCAAGCGAGAGACCCACCACAGTACTTC
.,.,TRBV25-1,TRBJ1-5,CASSDQVGQPQHF,TGTGCCAGCAGTGACCAGGTCGGGCAGCCCCAGCATTTT
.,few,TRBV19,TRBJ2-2,CASSFGQGQAGELFF,TGTGCCAGTAGTTTCGGTCAGGGGCAGGCCGGGGAGCTGTTTTTT
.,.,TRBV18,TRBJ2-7,CASSPMRGSYEQYF,TGTGCCAGCTCACCAATGAGGGGTTCCTACGAGCAGTACTTC
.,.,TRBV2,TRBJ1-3,CASSEAKGSRATIYF,TGTGCCAGCAGTGAAGCGAAAGGGTCGAGAGCCACCATATATTTT
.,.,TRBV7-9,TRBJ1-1,CASSLVTGFPENTEAFF,TGTGCCAGCAGCTTAGTGACGGGTTTCCCCGAGAACACTGAAGCTTTCTTT
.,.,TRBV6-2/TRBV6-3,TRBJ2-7,CASSYSITPRREIYEQYF,TGTGCCAGCAGTTACTCGATAACCCCGCGGAGGGAGATCTACGAGCAGTACTTC
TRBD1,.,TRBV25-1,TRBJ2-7,CASSEYGQGDGEQYF,TGTGCCAGCAGTGAATATGGACAGGGGGACGGCGAGCAGTACTTC
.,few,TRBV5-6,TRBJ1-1,CASSGTGTFTEAFF,TGTGCCAGCAGCGGGACCGGGACATTCACTGAAGCTTTCTTT
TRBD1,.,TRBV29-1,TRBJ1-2,CSVDQGDF,TGCAGCGTTGATCAGGGGGACTTC
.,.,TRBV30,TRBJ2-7,CAWSVDTYSYEQYF,TGTGCCTGGAGTGTTGATACCTACTCCTACGAGCAGTACTTC
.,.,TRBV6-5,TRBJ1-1,CASRLDTEAFF,TGTGCCAGCAGGCTAGACACTGAAGCTTTCTTT
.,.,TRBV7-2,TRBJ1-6,CASKGANSPLHF,TGTGCCAGCAAAGGGGCTAATTCACCCCTCCACTTT
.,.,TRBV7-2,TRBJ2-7,CASSFIREAYEQYF,TGTGCCAGCAGCTTCATCAGGGAGGCCTACGAGCAGTACTTC
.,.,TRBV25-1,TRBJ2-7,CASSEPSGVGEQYF,TGTGCCAGCAGTGAACCGTCTGGGGTTGGCGAGCAGTACTTC
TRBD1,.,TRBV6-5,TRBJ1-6,CASRFRTGSNSPLHF,TGTGCCAGCAGGTTCAGGACAGGAAGTAATTCACCCCTCCACTTT
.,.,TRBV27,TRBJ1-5,CASSLWGGDGSNQPQHF,TGTGCCAGCAGTTTATGGGGTGGGGACGGAAGCAATCAGCCCCAGCATTTT
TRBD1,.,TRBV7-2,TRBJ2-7,CASSPGGAYEQYF,TGTGCCAGCAGCCCAGGGGGCGCCTACGAGCAGTACTTC
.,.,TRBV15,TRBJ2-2,CATSRDVGGAGELFF,TGTGCCACCAGCAGAGATGTGGGTGGGGCCGGGGAGCTGTTTTTT
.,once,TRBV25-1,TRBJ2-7,CASSVHTGEQYF,TGTGCCAGCAGTGTACATACAGGGGAGCAGTACTTC
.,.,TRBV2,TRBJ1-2,CASTGLGGYTF,TGTGCCAGCACGGGGCTCGGTGGCTACACCTTC
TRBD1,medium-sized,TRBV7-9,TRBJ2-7,CASSLSRGPSEQYF,TGTGCCAGCAGCCTGTCGAGGGGGCCCTCCGAGCAGTACTTC
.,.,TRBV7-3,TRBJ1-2,CASSLQGQGGYTF,TGTGCCAGCAGCTTACAGGGGCAAGGTGGCTACACCTTC
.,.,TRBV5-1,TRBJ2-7,CASSKTANAPEQYF,TGCGCCAGCAGCAAGACAGCTAATGCTCCCGAGCAGTACTTC